The 11 T cell receptor beta chains below were found in one sample sequenced in a study of cytomegalovirus exposure and HLA in healthy donors. PCR primers comprised 60 Vbeta and 13 Jbeta primers. This table comes from immunoSEQ multiplex PCR, and its TCRdb copy is limited to in-frame clones, with some not included. Here the sample spans about 120,000 clones, about 76% being singletons. The sample comprised PBMCs. Every receptor here comes from a woman between 40 and 50 years old in good health and CMV-seronegative.

This clone was seen a single time. This chain uses TRBV7-2 with TRBJ1-2; perhaps TRBD1 as D (6 bases). The V and J ends lost 5 bases and 2 bases respectively, with 12 bases between them. There are 14 residues in the CDR3. The germline CDR1 and CDR2 sequences are SGHTA and FQGNSA. CDR3 coding DNA: TGTGCCAGCAGCAGCGGGGGCTCCAACTATGGCTACACCTTC. It translates to CASSSGGSNYGYTF.

The chain carries TRBV30 and TRBJ2-1; 11 nucleotides align to TRBD2. The CDR3 is 17 amino acids. Germline V lookup: CDR1 GTSNPN, CDR2 SVGIG (reference sequence). After removal of 0 bases from V and 8 bases from J, the junction contained 12 bases not matched to a gene. CDR3 sequence (DNA): TGTGCCTGGAGTGTACGTAGCGGGGGGGGGATAGTAGATGAGCAGTTCTTC. Translated: CAWSVRSGGGIVDEQFF.

The gene calls are TRBV4-3 and TRBJ1-2; D is possibly TRBD1 (6 bases). The germline V gene has CDR1 LGHNA and CDR2 YSLEER. The V gene lost 4 bases and the J gene lost 7 bases, with 22 bases spanning the gap. The CDR3 consists of 16 residues. The CDR3 sequence is CASSRLPTGPSLGYTF. The CDR3 DNA sequence: TGCGCCAGCAGCCGCCTACCCACAGGGCCCTCTCTTGGCTACACCTTC.

The V and J genes are TRBV19 and TRBJ1-2, with TRBD1 matching over 7 bases. The CDR3 consists of 15 residues. Trimming took 4 bases from V and 4 from J; bases not matched to a gene: 9. CDR1 and CDR2 (germline): LNHDA, SQIVND (reference sequence). CDR3 amino acids: CASSTEDRVIYGYTF. The CDR3 DNA reads as TGTGCCAGTAGTACAGAAGACAGGGTTATCTATGGCTACACCTTC.

This clone occurred a few times. This chain joins TRBV4-1 and TRBJ1-4, with no clear D. The germline V and J ends were trimmed by 0 bases and 4 bases, with 3 bases remaining between them. The CDR3 length is 13 residues. Per germline, CDR1 MGHRA and CDR2 YSYEKL. Here the CDR3 DNA reads TGCGCCAGCAGCCAAGACGGTAATGAAAAACTGTTTTTT. This codes for CASSQDGNEKLFF.

Note on this clone: An end of the junction differs from the germline gene, which may be a read error. This chain links TRBV5-1 with TRBJ1-2; TRBD1 aligns across 11 bases. The germline V gene has CDR1 SGHRS and CDR2 YFSETQ. The CDR3 sequence is 17 residues long. CDR3 coding DNA: TGCGCCAGCAGCTCAGGTGGACAGGGGGCCAGGGACTATGGCCACACCTTC. Amino acid sequence: CASSSGGQGARDYGHTF.

The chain is built from TRBV19 and TRBJ2-5; 9 bases match TRBD2. The length of the CDR3 is 15 residues. Per germline, CDR1 LNHDA and CDR2 SQIVND (reference sequence). J was trimmed by 4 bases and V by 5 bases; bases with no gene match: 8. Written as DNA, the CDR3 is TGTGCCAGTAGTGTCCGCGGGAGGGAAGCAGAGACCCAGTACTTC. Translated, it gives CASSVRGREAETQYF.

This chain connects TRBV11-2 to TRBJ2-3, with TRBD2 matching over 10 bases. Germline trimming cut 4 bases from V and 4 bases from J; bases unmatched to any gene: 14. The CDR3 loop spans 18 amino acids. The germline gives CDR1 SGHAT, CDR2 FQNNGV. Here the CDR3 DNA reads TGTGCCAGCAGCTATAAGCGGGGGGGCCCGGCGGTGGCAGATACGCAGTATTTT. Protein: CASSYKRGGPAVADTQYF. Full variable domain (remainder filled in from reference TRBV11-2 and TRBJ2-3): EAGVAQSPRYKIIEKRQSVAFWCNPISGHATLYWYQQILGQGPKLLIQFQNNGVVDDSQLPKDRFSAERLKGVDSTLKIQPAKLEDSAVYLCASSYKRGGPAVADTQYFGPGTRLTVL.

The chain is built from TRBV5-1 and TRBJ2-2, with 8 bases aligning to TRBD2. Looked up from germline, CDR1 is SGHRS and CDR2 is YFSETQ. The CDR3 loop spans 15 amino acids. V gave up 1 base and J gave up 3 bases; unmatched junction bases: 2. CDR3 protein: CASSLRAGDTGELFF. The CDR3 DNA reads TGCGCCAGCAGCTTGCGAGCGGGGGACACCGGGGAGCTGTTTTTT.

The genes are TRBV7-3 and TRBJ2-5; tentatively, D is TRBD2 (6 bases). The V and J ends lost 5 bases and 1 base respectively, with 20 bases between them. Germline lookup yields CDR1 SGHTA and CDR2 FQGTGA. This CDR3 is built from 17 residues. CDR3 residues: CASSVEGPSRIQETQYF. CDR3 in DNA: TGTGCCAGCAGCGTGGAGGGGCCTAGCAGAATCCAAGAGACCCAGTACTTC.

The rearrangement uses TRBV5-4 and TRBJ2-3; 8 nucleotides align to TRBD1. The J segment lost 4 bases and the V segment lost 0 bases, leaving 7 bases of the junction unmatched. The CDR3 covers 16 residues. Germline V gives CDR1 SGHNT, CDR2 YYREEE (reference sequence). The chain's CDR3 is CASSLGRDRSADTQYF. The DNA for the CDR3 is TGTGCCAGCAGCTTGGGTCGGGACAGGTCCGCAGATACGCAGTATTTT.